The 24 T cell receptor beta chains listed next were all sequenced from one sample in a study of shared clonotypes between healthy human individuals. Repertoires were generated with immunoSEQ multiplex PCR, while TCRdb's copy carries only in-frame clones and drops some. This table holds hundreds of thousands of clones, about 74% found once. Input material: memory CD4+ T cells sorted from blood. Subset noted: CD45RA-negative fraction. The receptors come from a woman aged 25-40 years in good health.

This chain joins TRBV15 and TRBJ1-2; D unclear. Deletions cut 0 bases from V and 8 bases from J, with 13 bases between. This CDR3 is 14 amino acids long. The germline V gene has CDR1 LNHNV and CDR2 YYDKDF (reference sequence). In nucleotides, the CDR3 is TGTGCCACCAGCAGAGATCGGGGTGAGCGGGGCTACACCTTC. This gives the protein CATSRDRGERGYTF.

This sequence joins TRBV11-2 and TRBJ1-4; no reliable D call. Between the trimmed V and J ends, which lost 5 bases and 1 base, there was a span of 11 bases. The CDR3 is 15 amino acids. CDR1 is SGHAT, CDR2 FQNNGV, per germline. In nucleotides, the CDR3 is TGTGCCAGCAGCACCCAGCCAGGAACTAATGAAAAACTGTTTTTT. Residues: CASSTQPGTNEKLFF.

The chain has TRBV2 and TRBJ2-7; TRBD2 matches 11 bases. CDR3 size: 15 residues. The germline V gene encodes CDR1 SNHLY and CDR2 FYNNEI. The ends lost 2 bases at V and 2 bases at J; junction bases unmatched: 2. The CDR3 coding sequence is TGTGCCAGCAGTGAATTAGCGGGAGGGACCTACGAGCAGTACTTC. Its protein product is CASSELAGGTYEQYF.

This rearrangement joins TRBV25-1 to TRBJ1-2; 9 bases align to TRBD1. Per the germline V gene, CDR1 is MGHDK and CDR2 is SYGVNS. With 5 bases clipped from V and 8 bases from J, the junction kept 21 bases outside the gene matches. The CDR3 covers 18 residues. The CDR3 spells CASSMETGGRGFMGGYTF. The DNA for the CDR3 is TGTGCCAGCAGTATGGAGACAGGGGGACGAGGGTTTATGGGGGGCTACACCTTC.

This clone has only a few counts. This sequence joins TRBV2 and TRBJ2-2; perhaps TRBD2 as D (5 bases). The CDR3 spans 15 residues. Looked up from germline, CDR1 is SNHLY and CDR2 is FYNNEI. V gave up 6 bases and J gave up 1 base, with 12 bases separating them. CDR3 in DNA: TGTGCCAGCAGGCCGAGGGTCGGGAACACCGGGGAGCTGTTTTTT. Encoded protein: CASRPRVGNTGELFF.

Details on this clone: A single base separates this from a much larger clone, so it may be a read error. CDR3 sequence (DNA): TGTGCCAGCAGCTTGTCCGGGACTAGCGATGAGCAGTTCTTC. This encodes CASSLSGTSDEQFF. The V gene is TRBV5-6, the J gene TRBJ2-1, with 10 bases that match TRBD2. Germline-derived CDR1 and CDR2 are SGHDT and YYEEEE. The CDR3 totals 14 residues. V lost 1 base and J lost 8; bases outside the gene matches: 3.

This chain joins TRBV5-1 and TRBJ2-1; 10 nucleotides agree with TRBD2. The CDR3 sequence is 15 residues long. Germline CDR1 is SGHRS and CDR2 is YFSETQ. With V trimmed by 1 base and J by 4 bases, 2 bases remained unmatched. CDR3 nucleotides: TGCGCCAGCAGCTTGCTAGCGGGGGAATACAATGAGCAGTTCTTC. As protein: CASSLLAGEYNEQFF.

V usage is TRBV7-8 and J usage is TRBJ1-5, with 8 positions matching TRBD1. This CDR3 is built from 13 residues. Germline V CDR1 and CDR2: SGHVS, FQNEAQ. With V trimmed by 5 bases and J by 6 bases, 3 bases remained unmatched. The CDR3 reads CASSGGQGQPQHF. The DNA of the CDR3 is TGTGCCAGCAGCGGCGGACAGGGTCAGCCCCAGCATTTT.

This clone was seen only a few times. The chain uses TRBV11-2 and TRBJ2-7; D uncertain. This CDR3 comprises 16 residues. The V end was cut by 4 bases, the J end by 5 bases, with 21 bases between. Germline V gene lookup returns CDR1 SGHAT and CDR2 FQNNGV. This CDR3 reads CASSSIRHQLPHEQYF. CDR3 DNA: TGTGCCAGCAGCTCGATCCGACATCAATTGCCCCACGAGCAGTACTTC. Drawing the rest from reference TRBV11-2 and TRBJ2-7, the complete variable domain is EAGVAQSPRYKIIEKRQSVAFWCNPISGHATLYWYQQILGQGPKLLIQFQNNGVVDDSQLPKDRFSAERLKGVDSTLKIQPAKLEDSAVYLCASSSIRHQLPHEQYFGPGTRLTVT.

The chain couples TRBV19 to TRBJ1-1; no clear D. Germline CDR1 and CDR2: LNHDA and SQIVND (reference sequence). The CDR3 is 12 amino acids. V lost 6 bases and J lost 2, with 7 bases in between. DNA of the CDR3: TGTGCCAGTAGCACAACCAACACTGAAGCTTTCTTT. It translates to CASSTTNTEAFF.

The chain links TRBV28 to TRBJ1-2, with D possibly TRBD1 on 6 matching bases. Trimming left V 7 bases short and J 0 bases short, with 24 bases between. Germline CDR1 and CDR2: MDHEN and SYDVKM. The CDR3 is 18 residues long. The CDR3 DNA reads as TGTGCCAGCATCCCGATAAGGTTGGGGGGCAGCTCTAACTATGGCTACACCTTC. This codes for CASIPIRLGGSSNYGYTF.

With respect to this clone: This likely came from a read error, as a far larger clone is one base away. The chain links TRBV7-2 to TRBJ1-1; D is uncertain. Germline CDR1 is SGHTA and CDR2 is FQGNSA. The CDR3 has 13 residues. V was trimmed by 5 bases and J by 4 bases, leaving 11 bases between them. Here the CDR3 DNA reads TGTGCCAGCAGCGTGCAGTCGGGCACTGAAGCTTTCTTT. Its protein is CASSVQSGTEAFF. Using reference TRBV7-2 and TRBJ1-1 for the parts outside the CDR3, the full variable domain is GAGVSQSPSNKVTEKGKDVELRCDPISGHTALYWYRQSLGQGLEFLIYFQGNSAPDKSGLPSDRFSAERTGGSVSTLTIQRTQQEDSAVYLCASSVQSGTEAFFGQGTRLTVV.

Comment on this clone: Other DNA sequences in the same sample also yield this CDR3. This chain links TRBV15 with TRBJ2-5; perhaps TRBD1 as D (5 bases). TRBJ2-7 matches the DNA end more closely, so the J call is doubtful. The CDR3 is 14 residues long. Germline CDR1 and CDR2: LNHNV and YYDKDF (reference sequence). CDR3 sequence reads: CATSRDGASYEQYF. CDR3 sequence (DNA): TGTGCCACCAGCAGAGATGGGGCGTCCTACGAGCAGTACTTC.

About this clone: Just one base apart from a much larger clone, this may be a read error. Other DNA sequences of this sample code for an identical CDR3. The genes are TRBV7-2 and TRBJ1-5; D unclear. The CDR3 totals 15 residues. CDR1 SGHTA and CDR2 FQGNSA come from the germline V gene. V was clipped by 1 base and J by 0 bases, with 7 bases between them. CDR3 nucleotides: TGTGCCAGCAGCTTAGTAGGCGGTAGCAATCAGCCCCAGCATTTT. It specifies CASSLVGGSNQPQHF.

Notes on this clone: Other DNA sequences within the sample encode an identical CDR3. DNA of the CDR3: TGTGCCAGCTCACCGGGCAGATCCACAGATACGCAGTATTTT. Translating gives CASSPGRSTDTQYF. This chain connects TRBV18 to TRBJ2-3; D unresolved. The V gene's germline CDR1 is KGHSH and CDR2 LQKENI. Trimming took off 3 bases at V and 2 bases at J, with 9 bases between the two ends. The CDR3 is made up of 14 amino acids.

This clone was observed a few times. The gene calls are TRBV6-1 and TRBJ1-2; D might be TRBD1 (5 bases). This CDR3 is 15 amino acids long. The V and J ends lost 3 bases and 0 bases respectively, with 11 bases between them. CDR1 and CDR2 from the germline V gene are MNHNS and SASEGT. The CDR3 spells CASSEGPLANYGYTF. The CDR3 bases are TGTGCCAGCAGTGAGGGACCCTTAGCTAACTATGGCTACACCTTC.

A note on this clone: Within the sample, other DNA sequences also encode this same CDR3. The chain links TRBV27 to TRBJ2-3; possibly TRBD2 for D (6 bases). V was trimmed by 0 bases and J by 3 bases, leaving 10 bases between them. CDR1 and CDR2 (germline): MNHEY, SMNVEV (reference sequence). This CDR3 region has 15 residues. The CDR3 reads CASSLSGTSTDTQYF. The CDR3 coding sequence is TGTGCCAGCAGTTTATCCGGGACTTCGACAGATACGCAGTATTTT.

The CDR3 loop reads CASSETVASRNTIYF. As DNA, the CDR3 is TGTGCCAGCAGTGAGACAGTGGCTTCTCGGAACACCATATATTTT. J is TRBJ1-3 and V is TRBV28; TRBD1 is a possible D gene (5 bases). In germline, CDR1 is MDHEN, CDR2 SYDVKM. Deletions cut 5 bases from V and 7 bases from J, with 18 bases between. The CDR3 is 15 residues long. Looking up the rest from reference TRBV28 and TRBJ1-3 gives the full variable domain: DVKVTQSSRYLVKRTGEKVFLECVQDMDHENMFWYRQDPGLGLRLIYFSYDVKMKEKGDIPEGYSVSREKKERFSLILESASTNQTSMYLCASSETVASRNTIYFGEGSWLTVV.

The V call is TRBV19, the J call TRBJ1-4, with 10 bases matching TRBD1. From germline, CDR1 is LNHDA and CDR2 SQIVND (reference sequence). Germline trimming cut 7 bases from V and 5 bases from J; bases unmatched to any gene: 10. The CDR3 is 16 residues long. CDR3 sequence (DNA): TGTGCCAGTAACCAAAGGACAGGGGGTCTCAATGAAAAACTGTTTTTT. This codes for CASNQRTGGLNEKLFF.

The V and J genes are TRBV2 and TRBJ2-7; D is perhaps TRBD1 (6 bases). The CDR3 contains 15 residues. V shed 6 bases and J shed 3 bases, with 18 bases lying between them. Germline values: CDR1 SNHLY, CDR2 FYNNEI. The CDR3 nucleotides are TGTGCCAGCAGCCCCGGGACACAACCCCTCTACGAGCAGTACTTC. As protein: CASSPGTQPLYEQYF. Full variable domain (rest looked up from reference TRBV2 and TRBJ2-7): EPEVTQTPSHQVTQMGQEVILRCVPISNHLYFYWYRQILGQKVEFLVSFYNNEISEKSEIFDDQFSVERPDGSNFTLKIRSTKLEDSAMYFCASSPGTQPLYEQYFGPGTRLTVT.

A word on this clone: Other DNA sequences within the sample encode an identical CDR3. The chain combines TRBV18 with TRBJ2-7, with TRBD1 matching over 8 bases. CDR3 length: 14 amino acids. CDR1 and CDR2 from the germline V gene are KGHSH and LQKENI. J gave up 4 bases and V 2 bases, and 4 bases lay outside the gene matches. CDR3 DNA: TGTGCCAGCTCACCAAGACAGGGGACATACGAGCAGTACTTC. Its translation: CASSPRQGTYEQYF. Supplemented by reference TRBV18 and TRBJ2-7, the full variable domain reads NAGVMQNPRHLVRRRGQEARLRCSPMKGHSHVYWYRQLPEEGLKFMVYLQKENIIDESGMPKERFSAEFPKEGPSILRIQQVVRGDSAAYFCASSPRQGTYEQYFGPGTRLTVT.

This clone was counted once. This chain uses TRBV2 with TRBJ2-7, with a tentative D call TRBD2 (5 bases). This CDR3 contains 14 residues. Germline V gene lookup returns CDR1 SNHLY and CDR2 FYNNEI. V lost 3 bases to trimming and J lost 6 bases, with 15 bases between them. Here the CDR3 reads CASSDQGGRLEQYF. CDR3 bases: TGTGCCAGCAGTGACCAAGGCGGGCGACTCGAGCAGTACTTC.

This clone was seen a single time. The V call is TRBV27, the J call TRBJ1-5; TRBD1 matches at 7 bases. The CDR3 has 16 amino acids. The germline V gene has CDR1 MNHEY and CDR2 SMNVEV (reference sequence). After removal of 5 bases from V and 3 bases from J, the junction contained 10 bases not matched to a gene. CDR3 DNA sequence: TGTGCCAGCAGTCCCTCCGACAGGGCGGCCAATCAGCCCCAGCATTTT. This sequence encodes CASSPSDRAANQPQHF.

This clone was picked up one time. This may arise from a read error, as a much more abundant clone is one base away. The chain combines TRBV6-4 with TRBJ1-1; D is undetermined. V lost 6 bases to trimming and J lost 2 bases, with 10 bases between them. CDR3 size: 13 residues. CDR1 and CDR2 from the germline V gene are MRHNA and SNTAGT. CDR3 region: CASRREANTEAFF. CDR3 nucleotides: TGTGCCAGCAGGAGAGAGGCAAACACTGAAGCTTTCTTT.